Below are 17 T cell receptor beta chains sequenced from a single sample in a study of T-cell reconstitution after alpha-beta-depleted transplantation in children. A TCRbeta library incorporating unique molecular identifiers was prepared. TCRdb re-derived calls from the PCR reads in MiXCR, one entry per CDR3 protein. The sample has some 10,000 distinct CDR3 sequences; approximately 14% are singletons. The sample in question was PBMCs, mostly from graft donor cells, obtained 60 days after TCRalphabeta/CD19-depleted stem cell transplant. These receptors were obtained from a male patient under 18 who had a stem cell transplant for acute lymphoblastic leukemia, so the T cells may come from the graft donor.

On this clonotype: A read error may explain this, as a much larger clone is one base away. This rearrangement joins TRBV29-1 to TRBJ2-2, with 8 bases aligning to TRBD2. The CDR3 extends over 15 amino acids. From germline, CDR1 is SQVTM and CDR2 ANQGSEA. The CDR3 spells CSVEAGGHLTGELVF. In nucleotides, the CDR3 is TGCAGCGTTGAGGCGGGGGGACACCTCACCGGGGAGCTGGTTTTT.

By share of the sample, this clonotype is medium-sized. The chain links TRBV7-9 to TRBJ2-3; weak D call: TRBD1 (5 bases). V was shortened by 2 bases and J by 3 bases, with 12 bases between the two germline ends. The germline V gene encodes CDR1 SEHNR and CDR2 FQNEAQ (reference sequence). CDR3 length: 15 amino acids. Here the CDR3 DNA reads TGTGCCAGCAGCTTACGGCTTCAGGGTACAGATACGCAGTATTTT. Amino acid sequence: CASSLRLQGTDTQYF. Based on the CDR3 plus reference TRBV7-9 and TRBJ2-3, the full variable domain is DTGVSQNPRHKITKRGQNVTFRCDPISEHNRLYWYRQTLGQGPEFLTYFQNEAQLEKSRLLSDRFSAERPKGSFSTLEIQRTEQGDSAMYLCASSLRLQGTDTQYFGPGTRLTVL.

This clonotype was detected many times. The rearrangement joins TRBV29-1 to TRBJ2-2, with D unresolved. The CDR3 is 14 residues long. V was shortened by 1 base and J by 2 bases, with 8 bases between the two germline ends. In germline, CDR1 is SQVTM, CDR2 ANQGSEA. CDR3 DNA: TGCAGCGTTGAAGTAAATCTAAACACCGGGGAGCTGTTTTTT. The encoded protein is CSVEVNLNTGELFF.

This clonotype has only a few counts. This chain links TRBV24-1 with TRBJ2-2; 7 nucleotides align to TRBD1. V was pared by 4 bases and J by 3 bases, with 7 bases of the junction left unmatched. The CDR3 sequence is 16 residues long. Per germline, CDR1 KGHDR and CDR2 SFDVKD. The CDR3 DNA reads TGTGCCACCAGTGACCACAGGGGAGAATACACCGGGGAGCTGTTTTTT. Translating gives CATSDHRGEYTGELFF.

The chain is built from TRBV6-2 or TRBV6-3 and TRBJ2-5; TRBD2 agrees at 8 bases. The CDR3 loop spans 15 amino acids. V shed 7 bases and J 3 bases; nucleotides not matched to a gene: 10. Germline values: CDR1 MNHEY, CDR2 SVGEGT. CDR3 nucleotide sequence: TGTGCCAGCACTACGCCGGGGGGGGCAAAAGAGACCCAGTACTTC. Its protein product is CASTTPGGAKETQYF.

The chain carries TRBV4-3 and TRBJ2-7; tentatively, D is TRBD2 (6 bases). Germline V gives CDR1 LGHNA, CDR2 YSLEER. The V and J ends lost 1 base and 3 bases respectively, with 7 bases between them. The CDR3 sequence is 13 residues long. CDR3 sequence: CASSQGLDYEQYF. DNA for the CDR3: TGCGCCAGCAGCCAAGGACTAGACTACGAGCAGTACTTC.

This clonotype occurred many times. The rearrangement joins TRBV5-1 to TRBJ2-1, with 9 bases lining up with TRBD1. Looked up from germline, CDR1 is SGHRS and CDR2 is YFSETQ. This CDR3 spans 13 amino acids. Losses at the gene ends were 3 bases for V and 8 bases for J; bases not matched to a gene: 3. The CDR3 region is CASSWGQGDEQFF. The CDR3 DNA is TGCGCCAGCAGCTGGGGACAGGGCGATGAGCAGTTCTTC.

As for this clonotype: A read error may be the cause here, since a much bigger clone is one base away. J is TRBJ2-4 and V is TRBV27, with TRBD1 identical over 7 bases. Germline V gene lookup returns CDR1 MNHEY and CDR2 SMNVEV (reference sequence). CDR3 length equals 15 residues. Trimming took 6 bases from V and 1 from J; bases not matched to a gene: 6. CDR3 region: CASRDREKAKNIQYF. CDR3 in DNA: TGTGCCAGCAGAGACAGGGAGAAGGCCAAAAACATTCAGTACTTC.

This clonotype was seen at least ten times. The V call is TRBV5-1, the J call TRBJ2-6; D gene unclear. Trimming left V 7 bases short and J 0 bases short, with 5 bases between. The CDR3 contains 13 residues. In germline, CDR1 is SGHRS, CDR2 YFSETQ. CDR3 region: CASRNSGANVLTF. The CDR3 coding sequence is TGCGCCAGCCGAAACTCTGGGGCCAACGTCCTGACTTTC. Supplemented by reference TRBV5-1 and TRBJ2-6, the full variable domain reads KAGVTQTPRYLIKTRGQQVTLSCSPISGHRSVSWYQQTPGQGLQFLFEYFSETQRNKGNFPGRFSGRQFSNSRSEMNVSTLELGDSALYLCASRNSGANVLTFGAGSRLTVL.

This clonotype was seen repeatedly, ten times or more. The chain recombines TRBV4-1 with TRBJ2-1, with D perhaps being TRBD1 or TRBD2 (5 bases each). V lost 2 bases, J lost 2 bases, and 7 bases lay in between. Germline V gene data show CDR1 as MGHRA and CDR2 as YSYEKL. CDR3 size: 14 residues. The DNA for the CDR3 is TGCGCCAGCAGCCAACGGGACCCCTACAATGAGCAGTTCTTC. Its translation is CASSQRDPYNEQFF.

Many counts were recorded for this clonotype. The DNA of the CDR3 is TGTGCCAGCAGCTTAGGGGGTCCGGCAGGGACTAGGAACACTGAAGCTTTCTTT. Its protein is CASSLGGPAGTRNTEAFF. The genes are TRBV7-8 and TRBJ1-1; D is perhaps TRBD1 (5 bases). Between the trimmed V and J ends, which lost 1 base and 1 base, there was a span of 19 bases. Germline V CDR1 and CDR2: SGHVS, FQNEAQ. This CDR3 is built from 18 residues.

This clonotype has ten or more counts. The CDR3 DNA sequence: TGTGCCAGCAGCTTACGACTAGCGGGGGAGGATGAGCAGTTCTTC. This codes for CASSLRLAGEDEQFF. The V call is TRBV7-2, the J call TRBJ2-1, with TRBD2 identical over 12 bases. Germline V gene sequence: CDR1 SGHTA, CDR2 FQGNSA. V shed 2 bases, J shed 8 bases, and the junction held 4 bases outside the gene matches. The CDR3 is 15 residues long.

There are many counts of this clonotype. The gene calls are TRBV5-5 and TRBJ2-1; 10 positions match TRBD2. Germline assignment: CDR1 SGHKS and CDR2 YYEKEE (reference sequence). Trimming cost V 4 bases and J 4 bases; bases outside gene matches: 5. The CDR3 extends over 15 amino acids. The CDR3 protein is CASSVLAGHYNEQFF. The CDR3 nucleotides are TGTGCCAGCAGCGTACTAGCGGGGCATTACAATGAGCAGTTCTTC.

The chain carries TRBV5-6 and TRBJ2-1, with TRBD1 identical over 8 bases. V dropped 4 bases and J dropped 1; count of bases not matched to a gene: 7. Germline V gene lookup returns CDR1 SGHDT and CDR2 YYEEEE. This CDR3 is 16 amino acids long. CDR3 protein: CASSPGTGSSYNEQFF. The CDR3 region has the DNA TGTGCCAGCAGCCCCGGGACAGGTTCATCCTACAATGAGCAGTTCTTC.

In its sample, this clonotype was seen many times. The CDR3 here is CSAEDRETQYF. CDR3 DNA: TGCAGTGCAGAGGATAGGGAGACCCAGTACTTC. This sequence joins TRBV20-1 and TRBJ2-5; D gene unclear. Germline CDR1 and CDR2: DFQATT and SNEGSKA (reference sequence). Trimming took 6 bases from V and 5 from J, leaving 10 bases between them. This CDR3 has 11 residues.

This clonotype was seen ten or more times. The chain couples TRBV3-1 to TRBJ2-5, with 13 bases matching TRBD2. After removal of 4 bases from V and 7 bases from J, the junction contained 3 bases not matched to a gene. The length of the CDR3 is 14 residues. CDR1 LGHDT and CDR2 YNNKEL come from the germline V gene (reference sequence). This chain's CDR3 is CASSLTSGGATQYF. The CDR3 region has the DNA TGTGCCAGCAGCCTTACTAGCGGGGGGGCGACCCAGTACTTC.

In its sample, this clonotype ranks as medium-sized. This chain joins TRBV5-6 and TRBJ1-5; unclear D gene. The CDR3 sequence is 15 residues long. CDR1 SGHDT and CDR2 YYEEEE come from the germline V gene. Trimming cost V 4 bases and J 0 bases, with 11 bases left between them. In DNA, the CDR3 is TGTGCCAGCAGCGTGCTGGGGAATAGCAATCAGCCCCAGCATTTT. It translates to CASSVLGNSNQPQHF.